These T cell receptor beta chains were read from a single sample in a study of T-cell memory formation after mild COVID-19. TCRdb itself ran the 5' RACE reads through MiXCR, one entry per CDR3 protein. The sample records roughly 130,000 distinct CDR3 sequences, about 17% being singletons. What was sequenced was PBMCs or a T cell subset sorted from them (not recorded which). The receptors were sampled from an adult woman who had mild COVID-19 (a few samples of this study predate the infection). Cell type and time point are not known. The CDR3 runs from the conserved cysteine through the conserved F or W. The D gene is left open where the match is weak. Clone size is not always given. Where it is, it says once, few, many or a class for expanded clones.

NA	NA	TRBV10-3	CAISEGGQPQHF
many	TRBD1	TRBV7-8	CASSQPTGGHSPLHF
NA	NA	TRBV5-1	CASSPVTNTEAFF
once	NA	TRBV7-6	CASSSVRYEQYF
few	NA	TRBV7-9	CASSFGTGANVLTF
NA	NA	TRBV7-9	CASSPGTRGVSNQPQHF
NA	TRBD1	TRBV7-2	CASSLPSGQVYGYTF
NA	NA	TRBV5-1	CASSLSHSGSYNEQFF
NA	NA	TRBV7-9	CASSLGHQNIGAYEQYF
few	NA	TRBV5-1	CASSLGLRQETQYF
once	NA	TRBV11-2	CASSSGPLNEKLFF
NA	NA	TRBV11-2	CASSPTRGDSYNEQFF
NA	NA	TRBV6-5	CASSYLQGAREQFF
few	TRBD2	TRBV12-3/TRBV12-4	CASSSRVTSGGAVNEQFF
NA	TRBD2	TRBV19	CASSQLAGVFNEQFF
NA	TRBD2	TRBV18	CASSPFLAGETQYF
few	TRBD1	TRBV4-3	CASSQVGQSYNEQFF
NA	NA	TRBV9	CASSSSNRNYGYTF
few	NA	TRBV11-2	CASSSHGHNYEQYF
NA	TRBD2	TRBV2	CASSGHTREALNEQFF
NA	NA	TRBV19	CASGRGTENTGELFF
few	TRBD1	TRBV20-1	CSARTGGSYNEQFF
few	NA	TRBV11-2	CASATGVAIYEQYF
NA	NA	TRBV20-1	CSARMNTEAFF
few	NA	TRBV9	CASSVGGQPNTEAFF
few	NA	TRBV12-3/TRBV12-4	CASSYSGGYTF
few	TRBD2	TRBV20-1	CSARVSTSGITDTQYF
few	NA	TRBV29-1	CSVDEGHEQFF
few	NA	TRBV7-3	CASSSALLGASTDTQYF
few	NA	TRBV12-3/TRBV12-4	CASSLFQGITNEKLFF
NA	TRBD1	TRBV11-2	CASSDKWDRVGYTF
few	TRBD2	TRBV5-1	CASSLVLAGNTDTQYF
NA	NA	TRBV11-2	CASSLGPGHWAEKLFF
NA	TRBD1	TRBV9	CASGQGHGYTF
few	NA	TRBV7-8	CASSIRFDRPRGYF
few	TRBD2	TRBV5-4	CASSLQSLAGGRADTQYF
NA	TRBD2	TRBV5-1	CASSLGGLAVEGYEQFF
NA	NA	TRBV6-5	CASSPRNSWSYNEQFF
NA	NA	TRBV10-3	CAISGTDTQYF
few	NA	TRBV7-2	CASSLWDTAHMATQYF
few	NA	TRBV11-2	CASSLDEDEQFF
NA	TRBD2	TRBV29-1	CSGGTSGTTDTQYF
NA	TRBD2	TRBV25-1	CASSETRGGRSDTQYF
NA	TRBD1	TRBV12-3/TRBV12-4	CASSWGQGLYEQYF
NA	TRBD2	TRBV5-1	CASSGTSGAGELFF
few	NA	TRBV7-3	CASSQTASSTDTQYF
many	TRBD2	TRBV7-2	CASSLSRAGGLSYEQYF
NA	NA	TRBV7-2	CASTHPRLALNEQFF
NA	NA	TRBV20-1	CSARDLGLALYNEQFF
NA	TRBD2	TRBV30	CAWSRGRTPYEQYF
few	TRBD1	TRBV6-5	CASSPWTGRLTDGYTF
few	TRBD2	TRBV12-3/TRBV12-4	CASKREIEEQFF
NA	NA	TRBV12-3/TRBV12-4	CASSFGGGGTEAFF
NA	TRBD2	TRBV30	CAWSPSGLAALNIQYF
few	NA	TRBV30	CAWSGTGVEQYF
few	NA	TRBV5-4	CASSLGGTSYEQYF
few	TRBD2	TRBV12-3/TRBV12-4	CASSLGTSGIYEQYF
once	NA	TRBV29-1	CSVTGLGANVLTF
NA	NA	TRBV6-6	CASGTQGKSPDTQYF